The clone carrying this T cell receptor beta chain has only a few counts. There are 13 residues in the CDR3. CDR1 SNHLY and CDR2 FYNNEI come from the germline V gene. The germline V and J ends were trimmed by 6 bases and 0 bases, with 6 bases remaining between them. The data belong to a study of blood T cell repertoires in COVID-19. Overall study context: Italy, Spain and the United States were the sources of the convalescent and acute COVID-19 samples. T cells, B-cell-depleted T cells, or PBMCs provided the cDNA or gDNA that served as material.

Source study methods: Estimates of nucleated cell counts were drawn from the amplification of reference gene primers. The assay was immunoSEQ multiplex PCR, and TCRdb's table has in-frame clones only and misses some. V, J and clone size derive from that table, while D and trimming were established from the DNA sequence. The sample records more than 150,000 clones, 84% being singletons. The material sequenced was peripheral blood. This chain links TRBV2 with TRBJ2-1, with D possibly being TRBD1 (6 bases). The receptor was isolated from a human donor in a cohort sampled during active COVID-19. This CDR3 reads CASRQGSYNEQFF. DNA for the CDR3: TGTGCCAGCAGACAGGGCTCCTACAATGAGCAGTTCTTC.